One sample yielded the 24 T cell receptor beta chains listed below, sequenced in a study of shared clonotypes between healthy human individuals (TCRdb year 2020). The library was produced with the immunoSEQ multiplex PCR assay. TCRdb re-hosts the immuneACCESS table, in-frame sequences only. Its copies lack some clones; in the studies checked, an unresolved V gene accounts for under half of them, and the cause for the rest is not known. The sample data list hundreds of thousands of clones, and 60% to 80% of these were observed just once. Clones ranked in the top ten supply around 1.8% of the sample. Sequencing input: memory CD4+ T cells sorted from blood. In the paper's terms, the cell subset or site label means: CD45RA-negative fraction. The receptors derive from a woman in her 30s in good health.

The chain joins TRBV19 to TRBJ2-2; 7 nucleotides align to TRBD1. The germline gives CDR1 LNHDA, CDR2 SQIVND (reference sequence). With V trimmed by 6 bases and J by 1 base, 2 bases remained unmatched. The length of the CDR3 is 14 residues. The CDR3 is CASRRDRNTGELFF. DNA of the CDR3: TGTGCCAGTAGACGGGACAGGAACACCGGGGAGCTGTTTTTT. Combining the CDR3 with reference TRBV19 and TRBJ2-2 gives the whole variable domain DGGITQSPKYLFRKEGQNVTLSCEQNLNHDAMYWYRQDPGQGLRLIYYSQIVNDFQKGDIAEGYSVSREKKESFPLTVTSAQKNPTAFYLCASRRDRNTGELFFGEGSRLTVL.

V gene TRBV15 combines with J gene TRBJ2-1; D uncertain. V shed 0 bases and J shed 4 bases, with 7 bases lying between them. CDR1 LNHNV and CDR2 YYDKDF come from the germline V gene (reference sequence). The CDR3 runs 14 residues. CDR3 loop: CATSRDLGYNEQFF. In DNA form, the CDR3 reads TGTGCCACCAGCAGAGATTTGGGGTACAATGAGCAGTTCTTC.

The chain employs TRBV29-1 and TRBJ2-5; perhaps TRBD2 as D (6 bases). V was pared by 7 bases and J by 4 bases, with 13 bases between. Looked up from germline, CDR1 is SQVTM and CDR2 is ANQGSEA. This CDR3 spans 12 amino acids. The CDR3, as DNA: TGCAGCGGGCGGGACGGTCGAGAGACCCAGTACTTC. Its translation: CSGRDGRETQYF.

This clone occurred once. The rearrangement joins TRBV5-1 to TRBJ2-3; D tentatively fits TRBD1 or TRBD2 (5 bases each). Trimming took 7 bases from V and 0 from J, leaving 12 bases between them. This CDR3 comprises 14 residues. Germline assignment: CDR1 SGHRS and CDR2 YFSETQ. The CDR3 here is CASGTGPSTDTQYF. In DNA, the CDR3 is TGCGCCAGCGGAACGGGGCCTAGCACAGATACGCAGTATTTT.

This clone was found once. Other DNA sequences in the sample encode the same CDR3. CDR3 in DNA: TGTGCCAGCAGCTTAGTGGCGTTAGCCAAAAACATTCAGTACTTC. Amino acid sequence: CASSLVALAKNIQYF. This sequence joins TRBV7-2 and TRBJ2-4; D is uncertain. CDR1 and CDR2 (germline): SGHTA, FQGNSA. This CDR3 has 15 residues. The V end lost 1 base, the J end lost 0 bases, and 7 bases lay between the germline ends.

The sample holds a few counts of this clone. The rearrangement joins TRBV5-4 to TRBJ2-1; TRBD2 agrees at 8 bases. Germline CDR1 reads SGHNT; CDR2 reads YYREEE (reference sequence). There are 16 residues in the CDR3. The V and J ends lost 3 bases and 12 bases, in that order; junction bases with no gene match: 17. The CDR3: CASSYTGLVTGKVQFF. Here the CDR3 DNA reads TGTGCCAGCAGCTATACGGGACTAGTCACGGGAAAAGTGCAGTTCTTC.

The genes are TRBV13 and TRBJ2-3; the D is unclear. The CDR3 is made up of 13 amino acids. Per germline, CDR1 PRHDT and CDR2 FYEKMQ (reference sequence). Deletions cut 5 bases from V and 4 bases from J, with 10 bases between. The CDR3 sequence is CASSLDPPDTQYF. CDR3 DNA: TGTGCCAGCAGCCTCGACCCCCCAGATACGCAGTATTTT.

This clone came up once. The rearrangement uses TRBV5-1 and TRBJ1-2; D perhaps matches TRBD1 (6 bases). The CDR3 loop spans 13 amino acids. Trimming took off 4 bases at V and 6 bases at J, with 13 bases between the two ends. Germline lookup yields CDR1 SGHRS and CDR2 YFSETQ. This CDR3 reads CASSAGQGHGYTF. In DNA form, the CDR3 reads TGCGCCAGCAGCGCGGGCCAGGGGCATGGCTACACCTTC.

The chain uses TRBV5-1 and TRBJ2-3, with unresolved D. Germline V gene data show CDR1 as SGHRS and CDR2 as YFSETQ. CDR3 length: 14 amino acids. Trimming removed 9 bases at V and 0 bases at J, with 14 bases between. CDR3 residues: CATRRPGSTDTQYF. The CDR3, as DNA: TGCGCCACCCGCCGCCCAGGTAGCACAGATACGCAGTATTTT.

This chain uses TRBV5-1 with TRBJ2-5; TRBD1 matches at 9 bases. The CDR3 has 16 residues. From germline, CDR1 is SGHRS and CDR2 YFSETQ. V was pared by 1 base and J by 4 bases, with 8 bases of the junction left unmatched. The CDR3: CASSLMGTGLRETQYF. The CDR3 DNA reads TGCGCCAGCAGCTTGATGGGGACAGGGCTAAGAGAGACCCAGTACTTC. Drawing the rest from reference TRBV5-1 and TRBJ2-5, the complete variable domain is KAGVTQTPRYLIKTRGQQVTLSCSPISGHRSVSWYQQTPGQGLQFLFEYFSETQRNKGNFPGRFSGRQFSNSRSEMNVSTLELGDSALYLCASSLMGTGLRETQYFGPGTRLLVL.

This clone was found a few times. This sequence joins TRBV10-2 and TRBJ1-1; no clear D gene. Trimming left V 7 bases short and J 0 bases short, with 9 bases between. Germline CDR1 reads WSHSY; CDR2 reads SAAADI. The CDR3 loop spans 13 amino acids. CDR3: CASTLGVNTEAFF. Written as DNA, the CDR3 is TGCGCCAGCACCCTCGGTGTGAACACTGAAGCTTTCTTT.

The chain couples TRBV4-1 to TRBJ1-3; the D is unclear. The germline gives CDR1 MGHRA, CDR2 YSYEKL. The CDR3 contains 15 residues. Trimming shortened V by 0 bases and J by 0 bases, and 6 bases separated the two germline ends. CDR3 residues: CASSQESHSGNTIYF. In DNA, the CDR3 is TGCGCCAGCAGCCAAGAATCCCACTCTGGAAACACCATATATTTT.

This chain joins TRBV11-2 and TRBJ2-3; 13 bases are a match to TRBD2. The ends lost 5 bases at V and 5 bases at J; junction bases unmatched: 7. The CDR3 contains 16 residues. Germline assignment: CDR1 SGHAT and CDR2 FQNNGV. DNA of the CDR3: TGTGCCAGCAGCCTCGGACTAGCGGGAGCCGAAGATACGCAGTATTTT. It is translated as CASSLGLAGAEDTQYF.

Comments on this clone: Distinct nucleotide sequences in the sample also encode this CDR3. The CDR3 here is CASSPSSGSYNEQFF. In DNA, the CDR3 is TGCGCCAGCAGCCCCTCCAGCGGGTCCTACAATGAGCAGTTCTTC. The chain combines TRBV5-1 with TRBJ2-1, with D possibly matching TRBD2 (6 bases). CDR3 length: 15 residues. The V end was cut by 4 bases, the J end by 1 base, with 12 bases between. From germline, CDR1 is SGHRS and CDR2 YFSETQ. The variable domain in full, completed from reference TRBV5-1 and TRBJ2-1, reads KAGVTQTPRYLIKTRGQQVTLSCSPISGHRSVSWYQQTPGQGLQFLFEYFSETQRNKGNFPGRFSGRQFSNSRSEMNVSTLELGDSALYLCASSPSSGSYNEQFFGPGTRLTVL.

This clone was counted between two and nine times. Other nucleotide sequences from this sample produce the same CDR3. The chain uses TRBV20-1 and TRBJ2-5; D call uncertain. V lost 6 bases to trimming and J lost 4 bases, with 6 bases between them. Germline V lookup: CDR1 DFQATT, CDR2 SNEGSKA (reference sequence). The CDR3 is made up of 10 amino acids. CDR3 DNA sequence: TGCAGTGCCCTGGGAGAGACCCAGTACTTC. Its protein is CSALGETQYF.

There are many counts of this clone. CDR3 bases: TGTGCCAGCAGGACAGGGGACAGCACTGAAGCTTTCTTT. Encoded protein: CASRTGDSTEAFF. The genes are TRBV21-1 and TRBJ1-1; TRBD1 was called by the table and not checked on the DNA. TRBV21-1 is marked as a pseudogene. The CDR3 is made up of 13 amino acids.

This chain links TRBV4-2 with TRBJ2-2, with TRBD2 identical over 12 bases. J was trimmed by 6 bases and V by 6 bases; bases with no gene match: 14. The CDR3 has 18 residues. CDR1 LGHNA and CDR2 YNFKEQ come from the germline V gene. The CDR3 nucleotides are TGTGCCAGCAGACCCTGGGGGTCTAGCGGGAGGGCCGCCGGGGAGCTGTTTTTT. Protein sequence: CASRPWGSSGRAAGELFF.

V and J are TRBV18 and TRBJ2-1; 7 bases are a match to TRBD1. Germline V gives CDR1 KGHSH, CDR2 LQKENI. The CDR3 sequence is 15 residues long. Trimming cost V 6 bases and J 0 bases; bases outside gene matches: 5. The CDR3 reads CASSPQGDSYNEQFF. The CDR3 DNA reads TGTGCCAGCTCGCCCCAGGGGGACTCCTACAATGAGCAGTTCTTC.

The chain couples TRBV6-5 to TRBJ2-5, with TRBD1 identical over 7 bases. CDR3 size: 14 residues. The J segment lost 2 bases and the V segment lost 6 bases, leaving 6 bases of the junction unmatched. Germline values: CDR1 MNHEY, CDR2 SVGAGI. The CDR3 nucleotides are TGTGCCAGCAGCTTGACAGGGAAACAAGAGACCCAGTACTTC. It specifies CASSLTGKQETQYF.

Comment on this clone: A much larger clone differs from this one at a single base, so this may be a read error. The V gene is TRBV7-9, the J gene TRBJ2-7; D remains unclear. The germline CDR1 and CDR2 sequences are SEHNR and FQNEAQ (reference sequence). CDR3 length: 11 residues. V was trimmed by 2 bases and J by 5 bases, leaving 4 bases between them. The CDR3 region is CASSLNDEQYF. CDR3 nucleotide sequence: TGTGCCAGCAGCTTAAACGACGAGCAGTACTTC.

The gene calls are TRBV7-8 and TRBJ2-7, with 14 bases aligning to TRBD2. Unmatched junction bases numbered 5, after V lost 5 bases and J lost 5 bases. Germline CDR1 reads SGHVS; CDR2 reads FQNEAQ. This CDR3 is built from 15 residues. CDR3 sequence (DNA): TGTGCCAGCAGCCCGGGACTAGCGGGAGAAAACGAGCAGTACTTC. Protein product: CASSPGLAGENEQYF.

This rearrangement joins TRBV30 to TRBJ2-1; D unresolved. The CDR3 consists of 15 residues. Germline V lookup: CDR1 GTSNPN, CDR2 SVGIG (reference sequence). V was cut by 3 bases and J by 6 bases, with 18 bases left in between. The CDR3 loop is CAWRAPSHWGNEQFF. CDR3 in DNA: TGTGCCTGGAGGGCACCGTCTCATTGGGGCAATGAGCAGTTCTTC.

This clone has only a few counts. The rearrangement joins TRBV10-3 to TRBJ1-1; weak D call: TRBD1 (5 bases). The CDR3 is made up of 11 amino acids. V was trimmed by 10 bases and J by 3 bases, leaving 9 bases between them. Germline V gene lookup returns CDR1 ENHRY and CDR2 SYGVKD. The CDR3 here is CASQGYTEAFF. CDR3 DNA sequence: TGTGCCAGCCAGGGTTACACTGAAGCTTTCTTT.

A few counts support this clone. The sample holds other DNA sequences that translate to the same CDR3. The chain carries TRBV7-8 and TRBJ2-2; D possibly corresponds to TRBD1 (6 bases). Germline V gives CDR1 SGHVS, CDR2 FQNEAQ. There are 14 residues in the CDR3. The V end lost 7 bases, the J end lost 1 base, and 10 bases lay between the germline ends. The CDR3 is CASTKGQNTGELFF. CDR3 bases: TGTGCCAGCACCAAGGGACAGAACACCGGGGAGCTGTTTTTT. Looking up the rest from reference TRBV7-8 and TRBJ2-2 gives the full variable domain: GAGVSQSPRYKVAKRGQDVALRCDPISGHVSLFWYQQALGQGPEFLTYFQNEAQLDKSGLPSDRFFAERPEGSVSTLKIQRTQQEDSAVYLCASTKGQNTGELFFGEGSRLTVL.